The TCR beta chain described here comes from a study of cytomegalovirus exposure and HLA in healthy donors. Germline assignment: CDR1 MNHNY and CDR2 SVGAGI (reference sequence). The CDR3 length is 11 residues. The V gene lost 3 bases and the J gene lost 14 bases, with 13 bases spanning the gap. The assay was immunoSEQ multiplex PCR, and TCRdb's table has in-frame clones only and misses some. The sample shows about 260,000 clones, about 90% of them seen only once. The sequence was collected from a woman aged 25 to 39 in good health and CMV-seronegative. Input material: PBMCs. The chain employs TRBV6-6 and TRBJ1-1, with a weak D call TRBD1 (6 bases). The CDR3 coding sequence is TGTGCCAGCAGTTATGGGGACAATATATTCTTT. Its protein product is CASSYGDNIFF.